These 3 T cell receptor beta chains came from one sample sequenced in a study of blood T cell repertoires in COVID-19. Libraries were prepared by immunoSEQ multiplex PCR; TCRdb keeps only in-frame clonotypes and omits some of them. This table has 220,000 or so clones, 89% appearing once. Sequences were obtained from peripheral blood. These receptors were obtained from a man in his sixties who had recovered from COVID-19.

V is TRBV18 and J is TRBJ2-2; D not certain. There are 13 residues in the CDR3. Germline assignment: CDR1 KGHSH and CDR2 LQKENI. Trimming took off 5 bases at V and 3 bases at J, with 7 bases between the two ends. The DNA of the CDR3 is TGTGCCAGCTCAGCTACCGACACCGGGGAGCTGTTTTTT. Encoded protein: CASSATDTGELFF.

The V call is TRBV7-6, the J call TRBJ1-2; unclear D gene. Trimming pared 5 bases from V and 3 bases from J, leaving 16 bases between. Germline CDR1 reads SGHVS; CDR2 reads FNYEAQ. The CDR3 covers 15 residues. The CDR3 DNA reads TGTGCCAGCAGCCGTCGCCGAGGGAAGGACTATGGCTACACCTTC. The encoded protein is CASSRRRGKDYGYTF.

This clone has just one count. J is TRBJ2-5 and V is TRBV28, with 8 positions matching TRBD2. The V segment lost 3 bases and the J segment 1 base; nucleotides outside the gene matches: 4. CDR1 and CDR2 (germline): MDHEN, SYDVKM. The CDR3 is made up of 15 amino acids. The DNA for the CDR3 is TGTGCCAGCAGTTTGGCGGGGGGACTCCAAGAGACCCAGTACTTC. Amino acids: CASSLAGGLQETQYF.